The next 18 T cell receptor beta chains were all read from a single sample in a study of blood T cells in healthy people across ages. The use of a sample-barcoded 5' primer and a J-beta primer mix characterized a second PCR of about 6 to 11 cycles. TCRdb recomputed calls from the 5' RACE reads with MiXCR, one row per CDR3 protein. Here the sample spans 1.5 million to 2 million distinct CDR3 sequences, about two fifths being singletons. Material for sequencing was blood. Receptors were obtained from a human donor in good health.

The J gene is TRBJ2-1, the V gene TRBV15; 9 nucleotides line up with TRBD2. Germline V gene sequence: CDR1 LNHNV, CDR2 YYDKDF (reference sequence). This CDR3 has 20 amino acids. The V gene end was trimmed by 3 bases and the J gene end by 12 bases; junction bases not matched to a gene: 27. The CDR3 DNA reads TGTGCCACCAGCAGGAGGAGCGGGGGGCCCGTCAGAAGCACAATGAAGGCGCAGTTCTTC. This gives the protein CATSRRSGGPVRSTMKAQFF.

CDR3 loop: CASSVDYRTSNEQFF. DNA of the CDR3: TGTGCCAGCAGCGTTGACTACAGGACGTCCAATGAGCAGTTCTTC. The rearrangement links TRBV7-2 to TRBJ2-1; the D gene could be TRBD1 or TRBD2 (5 bases each). Deletions cut 5 bases from V and 6 bases from J, with 17 bases between. CDR1 SGHTA and CDR2 FQGNSA come from the germline V gene. This CDR3 region has 15 residues.

This clonotype was detected only a few times. CDR3 nucleotides: TGTGCCACCAGTGATTCGTCAGGGTCACTTAGCAATCAGCCCCAGCATTTT. This gives the protein CATSDSSGSLSNQPQHF. The chain recombines TRBV24-1 with TRBJ1-5; a possible D gene is TRBD1 (5 bases). This CDR3 is 17 amino acids long. CDR1 and CDR2 (germline): KGHDR, SFDVKD. Deletions cut 2 bases from V and 0 bases from J, with 13 bases between.

As concerns this clonotype: The junction departs from germline at one end; a sequencing error may be responsible. This rearrangement joins TRBV4-1 to TRBJ2-4; D gene uncertain. This CDR3 has 14 amino acids. Germline loops: CDR1 MGHRA, CDR2 YSYEKL. The CDR3 region is CAGSQDQLKNIQYF. In DNA, the CDR3 is TGCGCCGGCAGCCAAGACCAGTTAAAAAACATTCAGTACTTC.

In its sample, this clonotype was seen a few times. J is TRBJ2-3 and V is TRBV9; D gene uncertain. V was shortened by 1 base and J by 8 bases, with 11 bases between the two germline ends. The germline V gene has CDR1 SGDLS and CDR2 YYNGEE. The CDR3 consists of 13 residues. The CDR3: CASSVSGTFTQYF. The CDR3 nucleotides are TGTGCCAGCAGCGTAAGTGGTACATTTACGCAGTATTTT.

This clonotype was detected ten times or more. The chain couples TRBV6-6 to TRBJ1-5; TRBD1 agrees at 8 bases. The CDR3 runs 14 residues. V trimming: 9 bases; J trimming: 2 bases; junction bases outside the gene matches: 6. The germline gives CDR1 MNHNY, CDR2 SVGAGI (reference sequence). This chain's CDR3 is CASSQGAGNQPQHF. The CDR3, as DNA: TGTGCCAGTTCCCAGGGGGCGGGCAATCAGCCCCAGCATTTT.

The rearrangement uses TRBV3-1 and TRBJ2-1; D is ambiguous. This CDR3 spans 15 amino acids. Trimming removed 4 bases from V and 2 bases from J, with 12 bases in between. Germline-derived CDR1 and CDR2 are LGHDT and YNNKEL (reference sequence). Here the CDR3 DNA reads TGTGCCAGCAGCCCGCCTACCGAGCCCTACAATGAGCAGTTCTTC. This sequence encodes CASSPPTEPYNEQFF.

The chain combines TRBV20-1 with TRBJ2-3; TRBD2 might be the D (5 bases). The germline V and J ends were trimmed by 5 bases and 6 bases, with 9 bases remaining between them. Looked up from germline, CDR1 is DFQATT and CDR2 is SNEGSKA (reference sequence). The CDR3 runs to 11 residues. The chain's CDR3 is CSAGEGDTQYF. Here the CDR3 DNA reads TGCAGTGCTGGTGAGGGTGATACGCAGTATTTT.

This clonotype was observed a handful of times. The gene calls are TRBV7-2 and TRBJ1-1; a possible D gene is TRBD1 (5 bases). V lost 5 bases to trimming and J lost 0 bases, with 10 bases between them. Germline assignment: CDR1 SGHTA and CDR2 FQGNSA. The CDR3 loop spans 14 amino acids. The CDR3 reads CASSREGLNTEAFF. The CDR3 DNA sequence: TGTGCCAGCAGCAGGGAGGGACTGAACACTGAAGCTTTCTTT.

This clonotype has a handful of counts. The V call is TRBV11-2, the J call TRBJ2-1; possibly TRBD1 or TRBD2 for D (5 bases each). Trimming cost V 3 bases and J 5 bases, with 14 bases left between them. The CDR3 consists of 15 residues. The V gene's germline CDR1 is SGHAT and CDR2 FQNNGV. For the CDR3, the DNA is TGTGCCAGCAGCTTTTTTCGAGGGGAAAACAATGAGCAGTTCTTC. Protein: CASSFFRGENNEQFF.

This clonotype turned up a few times. V is TRBV27 and J is TRBJ1-4; a possible D gene is TRBD1 (6 bases). V dropped 7 bases and J dropped 5 bases, with 11 bases sitting between them. The CDR3 covers 13 residues. The germline gives CDR1 MNHEY, CDR2 SMNVEV (reference sequence). The CDR3 nucleotides read TGTGCCAGCACGGACAGACAAAATGAAAAACTGTTTTTT. This translates into CASTDRQNEKLFF.

This clonotype was seen more than once but under ten times. The chain carries TRBV7-3 and TRBJ2-4; 9 nucleotides align to TRBD1. The CDR3 consists of 14 residues. The junction had 12 bases not matched to a gene; V was cut back by 5 bases and J by 13 bases. CDR1 is SGHTA, CDR2 FQGTGA, per germline. CDR3 residues: CASSAMETGGEQYF. The CDR3, as DNA: TGTGCCAGCAGCGCAATGGAGACAGGGGGAGAGCAGTACTTC.

This clonotype was seen a single time. The chain is built from TRBV19 and TRBJ1-2; 12 bases are shared with TRBD1. Germline V lookup: CDR1 LNHDA, CDR2 SQIVND (reference sequence). Trimming took 7 bases from V and 5 from J; bases not matched to a gene: 8. The CDR3 length is 15 residues. CDR3 region: CASTGTGGVSYGYTF. The CDR3 DNA is TGTGCCAGTACCGGGACAGGGGGCGTCTCGTATGGCTACACCTTC.

The V call is TRBV9, the J call TRBJ2-1, with a weak D call TRBD1 (6 bases). V was cut by 6 bases and J by 15 bases, with 19 bases left in between. The V gene's germline CDR1 is SGDLS and CDR2 YYNGEE. This CDR3 is 12 amino acids long. In DNA form, the CDR3 reads TGTGCCAGCAACAACCCAGGGGCGGATAGGTTCTTC. Translation gives CASNNPGADRFF.

The chain is built from TRBV5-1 and TRBJ2-7; D might be TRBD1 (5 bases). V lost 6 bases and J lost 5, with 18 bases in between. This CDR3 is 14 amino acids long. Germline-derived CDR1 and CDR2 are SGHRS and YFSETQ. CDR3 sequence reads: CASTLGQGFHEQYF. CDR3 DNA: TGCGCCAGCACTTTGGGGCAGGGTTTCCACGAGCAGTACTTC.

The V and J genes are TRBV5-1 and TRBJ2-1; 8 nucleotides align to TRBD2. The germline V gene encodes CDR1 SGHRS and CDR2 YFSETQ. V was pared by 3 bases and J by 6 bases, with 8 bases of the junction left unmatched. This CDR3 region has 15 residues. The CDR3: CASSSTGAGGNEQFF. The DNA for the CDR3 is TGCGCCAGCAGCTCGACGGGCGCGGGAGGCAATGAGCAGTTCTTC.

This clonotype has more than one count but fewer than ten. This rearrangement joins TRBV20-1 to TRBJ2-5, with 9 bases aligning to TRBD2. Germline assignment: CDR1 DFQATT and CDR2 SNEGSKA (reference sequence). This CDR3 is built from 13 residues. Trimming took 3 bases from V and 5 from J; bases not matched to a gene: 4. CDR3 region: CSARLAGMETQYF. DNA of the CDR3: TGCAGTGCTAGGCTAGCGGGGATGGAGACCCAGTACTTC.

This chain joins TRBV7-9 and TRBJ2-1; D might be TRBD1 (6 bases). Germline assignment: CDR1 SEHNR and CDR2 FQNEAQ (reference sequence). The V gene lost 5 bases and the J gene lost 6 bases, with 14 bases spanning the gap. The CDR3 has 14 amino acids. CDR3 amino acids: CASSRTRRGNEQFF. CDR3 DNA: TGTGCCAGCAGCCGAACTCGCAGGGGCAATGAGCAGTTCTTC.